What follows describes a single T cell receptor (beta chain). The entry originates in a study of T cell changes during pregnancy in multiple sclerosis. The germline V gene encodes CDR1 SGHVS and CDR2 FQNEAQ. The ends lost 3 bases at V and 7 bases at J; junction bases unmatched: 5. This CDR3 region has 14 residues. Profiling relied on immunoSEQ multiplex PCR, and the TCRdb table lists in-frame clones only, not all of them. The table has 30,000 to 35,000 clones, about 90% seen once. The source of this sequence is a female donor in good health, enrolled as a control in a pregnancy study. Here the sequenced sample was CD4+ T cells from peripheral blood mononuclear cells, taken in the third trimester of pregnancy. This rearrangement joins TRBV7-8 to TRBJ1-5; 8 bases fit TRBD1. The CDR3 DNA sequence: TGTGCCAGCAGCTTTGGACAGGGAGGGCAGCCCCAGCATTTT. This gives the protein CASSFGQGGQPQHF.